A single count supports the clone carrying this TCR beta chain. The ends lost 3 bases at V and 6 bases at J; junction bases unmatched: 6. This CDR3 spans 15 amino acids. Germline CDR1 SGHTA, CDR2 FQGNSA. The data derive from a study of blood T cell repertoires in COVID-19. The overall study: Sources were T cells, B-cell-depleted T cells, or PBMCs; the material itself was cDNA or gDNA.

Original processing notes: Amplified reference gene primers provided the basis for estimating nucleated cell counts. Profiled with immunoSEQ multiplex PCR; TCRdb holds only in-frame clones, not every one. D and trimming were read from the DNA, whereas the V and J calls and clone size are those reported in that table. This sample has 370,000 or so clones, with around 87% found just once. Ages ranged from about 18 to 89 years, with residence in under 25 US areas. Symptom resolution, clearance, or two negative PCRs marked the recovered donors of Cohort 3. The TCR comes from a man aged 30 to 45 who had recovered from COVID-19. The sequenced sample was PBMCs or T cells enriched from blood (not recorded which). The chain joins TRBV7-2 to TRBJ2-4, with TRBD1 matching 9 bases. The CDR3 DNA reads TGTGCCAGCAGCTTGGCCGGGACAGGGACAAACATTCAGTACTTC. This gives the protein CASSLAGTGTNIQYF. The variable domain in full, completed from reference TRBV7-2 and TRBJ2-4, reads GAGVSQSPSNKVTEKGKDVELRCDPISGHTALYWYRQSLGQGLEFLIYFQGNSAPDKSGLPSDRFSAERTGGSVSTLTIQRTQQEDSAVYLCASSLAGTGTNIQYFGAGTRLSVL.